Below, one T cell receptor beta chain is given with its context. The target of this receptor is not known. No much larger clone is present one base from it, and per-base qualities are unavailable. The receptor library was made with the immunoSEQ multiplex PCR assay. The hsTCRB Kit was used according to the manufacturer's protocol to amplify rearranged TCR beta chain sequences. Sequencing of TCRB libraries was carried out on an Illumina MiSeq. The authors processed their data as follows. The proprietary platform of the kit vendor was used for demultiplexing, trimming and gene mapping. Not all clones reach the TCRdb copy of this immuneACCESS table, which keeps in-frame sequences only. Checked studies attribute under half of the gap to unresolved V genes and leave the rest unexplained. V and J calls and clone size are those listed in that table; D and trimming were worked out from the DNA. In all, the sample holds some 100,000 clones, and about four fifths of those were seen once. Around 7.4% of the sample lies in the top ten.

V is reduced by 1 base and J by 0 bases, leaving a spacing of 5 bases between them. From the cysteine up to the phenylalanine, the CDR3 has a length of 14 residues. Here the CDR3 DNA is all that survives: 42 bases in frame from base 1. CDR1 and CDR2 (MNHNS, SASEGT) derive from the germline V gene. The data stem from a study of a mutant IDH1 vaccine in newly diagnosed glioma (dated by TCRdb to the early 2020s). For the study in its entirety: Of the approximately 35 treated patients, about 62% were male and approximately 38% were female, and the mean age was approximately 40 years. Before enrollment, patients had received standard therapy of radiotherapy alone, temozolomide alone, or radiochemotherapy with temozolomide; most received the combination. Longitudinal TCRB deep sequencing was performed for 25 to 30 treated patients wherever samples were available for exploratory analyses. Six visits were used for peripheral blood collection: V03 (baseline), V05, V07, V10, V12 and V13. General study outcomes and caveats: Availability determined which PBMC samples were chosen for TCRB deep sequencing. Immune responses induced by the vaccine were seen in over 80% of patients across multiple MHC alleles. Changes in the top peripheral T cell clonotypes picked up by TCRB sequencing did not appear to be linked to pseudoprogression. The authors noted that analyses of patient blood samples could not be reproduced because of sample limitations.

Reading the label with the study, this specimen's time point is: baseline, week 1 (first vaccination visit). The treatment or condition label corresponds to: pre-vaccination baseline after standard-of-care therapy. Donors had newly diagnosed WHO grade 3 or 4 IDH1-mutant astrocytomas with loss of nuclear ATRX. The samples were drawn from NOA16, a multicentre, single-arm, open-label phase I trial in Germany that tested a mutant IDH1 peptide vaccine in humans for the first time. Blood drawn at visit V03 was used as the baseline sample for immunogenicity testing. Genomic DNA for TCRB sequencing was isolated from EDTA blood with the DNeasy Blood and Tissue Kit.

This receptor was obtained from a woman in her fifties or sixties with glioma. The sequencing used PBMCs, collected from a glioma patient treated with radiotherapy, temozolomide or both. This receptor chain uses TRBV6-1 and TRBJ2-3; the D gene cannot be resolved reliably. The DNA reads TGTGCCAGCAGTGAAGTCCAGAGCACAGATACGCAGTATTTT. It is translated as CASSEVQSTDTQYF.